These T cell receptor beta chains were read from a single sample in a study of blood T cell repertoires in COVID-19. TCRdb keeps only in-frame clones here, not all; method: immunoSEQ multiplex PCR. The data contain about 140,000 clones, about nine tenths of them seen just once; the ten biggest clones take up about 11%. Sequenced: peripheral blood. The source is a man in his forties or fifties with active or convalescent COVID-19. Both conserved end residues are part of each CDR3. Fields, in order: V gene, J gene, clone size, D gene, CDR3 DNA, CDR3 protein. D genes are given only for firm matches. Rows may omit the clone size; those that give it use once, few, many or a size class.

v_gene: TRBV28; j_gene: TRBJ1-4; abundance: once; d_gene: TRBD1; CDR3nt: TGTGCCAGCAGTTTATCATACAGGGGTAATGAAAAACTGTTTTTT; CDR3aa: CASSLSYRGNEKLFF
v_gene: TRBV6-5; j_gene: TRBJ1-5; abundance: once; d_gene: NA; CDR3nt: TGTGCCAGCAGTTCGAGCGCCCCTAGCGGGCCCCAGCATTTT; CDR3aa: CASSSSAPSGPQHF
v_gene: TRBV4-2; j_gene: TRBJ1-2; abundance: once; d_gene: TRBD1; CDR3nt: TGTGCCAGCAGCCAGGCCCGGGGACAGGGGTATTCGCGGGGCTACACCTTC; CDR3aa: CASSQARGQGYSRGYTF
v_gene: TRBV28; j_gene: TRBJ2-2; abundance: once; d_gene: TRBD1; CDR3nt: TGTGCCAGCAGTTTATACCCGGGACAGGGGGGGACCGGGGAGCTGTTTTTT; CDR3aa: CASSLYPGQGGTGELFF
v_gene: TRBV6-5; j_gene: TRBJ1-2; abundance: NA; d_gene: NA; CDR3nt: TGTGCCAGCACCGTTCAGGCTGCGGGGTATGGCTACACCTTC; CDR3aa: CASTVQAAGYGYTF
v_gene: TRBV5-8; j_gene: TRBJ2-5; abundance: NA; d_gene: TRBD2; CDR3nt: TGTGCCAGCAGCGCCGGGACTAGCGGGTCGGGTTGGAAGACCCAGTACTTC; CDR3aa: CASSAGTSGSGWKTQYF
v_gene: TRBV15; j_gene: TRBJ2-5; abundance: NA; d_gene: TRBD2; CDR3nt: TGTGCCACCAGCAGAGTTCTAGCGGGACCTCAAGAGACCCAGTACTTC; CDR3aa: CATSRVLAGPQETQYF
v_gene: TRBV19; j_gene: TRBJ2-7; abundance: NA; d_gene: TRBD2; CDR3nt: TGTGCCAGTAGTATCGGTAGCGGGACCTACGAGCAGTACTTC; CDR3aa: CASSIGSGTYEQYF
v_gene: TRBV28; j_gene: TRBJ1-2; abundance: NA; d_gene: TRBD1; CDR3nt: TGTGCCAGCAGTTTACCCGGACAGGGGGCGCGTGGCTACACCTTC; CDR3aa: CASSLPGQGARGYTF
v_gene: TRBV7-3; j_gene: TRBJ2-1; abundance: NA; d_gene: TRBD1; CDR3nt: TGTGCCAGCAGCTCTAGTCCGGGACAGGGGTACAATGAGCAGTTCTTC; CDR3aa: CASSSSPGQGYNEQFF
v_gene: TRBV7-2; j_gene: TRBJ1-1; abundance: NA; d_gene: TRBD1; CDR3nt: TGTGCCAGCAGCGGGGACAGGAACACTGAAGCTTTCTTT; CDR3aa: CASSGDRNTEAFF
v_gene: TRBV18; j_gene: TRBJ2-2; abundance: NA; d_gene: TRBD2; CDR3nt: TGTGCCAGCTCACCACGGGCGGGAGCGCCCGGGGAGCTGTTTTTT; CDR3aa: CASSPRAGAPGELFF
v_gene: TRBV28; j_gene: TRBJ1-3; abundance: NA; d_gene: NA; CDR3nt: TGTGCCAGCAGGGGAGGCGGTCTCTCTGGAAACACCATATATTTT; CDR3aa: CASRGGGLSGNTIYF
v_gene: TRBV18; j_gene: TRBJ2-7; abundance: few; d_gene: TRBD1; CDR3nt: TGTGCCAGCTCTCCGGGACAGGGATTCAGCGAGCAGTACTTC; CDR3aa: CASSPGQGFSEQYF
v_gene: TRBV28; j_gene: TRBJ2-5; abundance: NA; d_gene: NA; CDR3nt: TGTGCCAGCAGTCTAGAGACCCAGTACTTC; CDR3aa: CASSLETQYF
v_gene: TRBV6-5; j_gene: TRBJ1-1; abundance: NA; d_gene: NA; CDR3nt: TGTGCCACAGGCCGACAGAACACTGAAGCTTTCTTT; CDR3aa: CATGRQNTEAFF
v_gene: TRBV19; j_gene: TRBJ1-6; abundance: NA; d_gene: NA; CDR3nt: TGTGCCAGTAGTATGGCCACAGGAGAGTCACCCCTCCACTTT; CDR3aa: CASSMATGESPLHF
v_gene: TRBV5-1; j_gene: TRBJ2-1; abundance: NA; d_gene: NA; CDR3nt: TGCGCCAGCAGGGCAGGGGGGTACAATGAGCAGTTCTTC; CDR3aa: CASRAGGYNEQFF
v_gene: TRBV12-3/TRBV12-4; j_gene: TRBJ1-4; abundance: NA; d_gene: NA; CDR3nt: TGTGCCAGCAGCCGTGCGGGAAATGAAAAACTGTTTTTT; CDR3aa: CASSRAGNEKLFF
v_gene: TRBV27; j_gene: TRBJ1-2; abundance: few; d_gene: NA; CDR3nt: TGTGCCAGCAGTTTACGGGAAAACTATGGCTACACCTTC; CDR3aa: CASSLRENYGYTF
v_gene: TRBV5-1; j_gene: TRBJ2-1; abundance: NA; d_gene: NA; CDR3nt: TGCGCCAGCAGCTTGGATGTGGGGAGCTCCTACAATGAGCAGTTCTTC; CDR3aa: CASSLDVGSSYNEQFF
v_gene: TRBV19; j_gene: TRBJ1-1; abundance: NA; d_gene: NA; CDR3nt: TGTGCCAGTAGTATAAACCTACGGCCACAGGGTAAAGCTTTCTTT; CDR3aa: CASSINLRPQGKAFF
v_gene: TRBV7-9; j_gene: TRBJ2-1; abundance: NA; d_gene: NA; CDR3nt: TGTGCCAGCAGCTTATGGACAGCCCGACTAGCTGTAAGCAATGAGCAGTTCTTC; CDR3aa: CASSLWTARLAVSNEQFF
v_gene: TRBV18; j_gene: TRBJ2-6; abundance: NA; d_gene: TRBD1; CDR3nt: TGTGCCAGCTCACTCTCGGGACAGGGGGCTTCTAGTGGGGCCAACGTCCTGACTTTC; CDR3aa: CASSLSGQGASSGANVLTF
v_gene: TRBV7-2; j_gene: TRBJ1-5; abundance: NA; d_gene: NA; CDR3nt: TGTGCCAGCACCCTGAGAGTGGAGGGGCCCCAGCATTTT; CDR3aa: CASTLRVEGPQHF
v_gene: TRBV7-8; j_gene: TRBJ1-2; abundance: NA; d_gene: NA; CDR3nt: TGTGCCAGCAGCTTCACGGAGGGCTATGGCTACACCTTC; CDR3aa: CASSFTEGYGYTF
v_gene: TRBV19; j_gene: TRBJ2-7; abundance: NA; d_gene: TRBD1; CDR3nt: TGTGCCAGTAGTATAGGGGGACAGTACGAGCAGTACTTC; CDR3aa: CASSIGGQYEQYF
v_gene: TRBV24-1; j_gene: TRBJ2-5; abundance: NA; d_gene: NA; CDR3nt: TGTGCCACCAGTGATACAATCCGGGACACCCAAGAGACCCAGTACTTC; CDR3aa: CATSDTIRDTQETQYF
v_gene: TRBV30; j_gene: TRBJ2-1; abundance: NA; d_gene: NA; CDR3nt: TGTGCCTGGAGTTCCCTGAGCTCCTACAATGAGCAGTTCTTC; CDR3aa: CAWSSLSSYNEQFF
v_gene: TRBV5-6; j_gene: TRBJ2-7; abundance: NA; d_gene: TRBD1; CDR3nt: TGTGCCAGCAGACGGACAGGGGGTTCCTACGAGCAGTACTTC; CDR3aa: CASRRTGGSYEQYF
v_gene: TRBV6-5; j_gene: TRBJ2-1; abundance: NA; d_gene: TRBD1; CDR3nt: TGTGCCAGCAGCTTGGACAGGGTAGACAATGAGCAGTTCTTC; CDR3aa: CASSLDRVDNEQFF
v_gene: TRBV15; j_gene: TRBJ2-1; abundance: NA; d_gene: TRBD2; CDR3nt: TGTGCCACCAGCGGTAGCGGGAGGGCCTACAATGAGCAGTTCTTC; CDR3aa: CATSGSGRAYNEQFF
v_gene: TRBV4-2; j_gene: TRBJ2-3; abundance: NA; d_gene: NA; CDR3nt: TGTGCCAGCAGCCAAGTAATGGCACGCGGAGCAGATACGCAGTATTTT; CDR3aa: CASSQVMARGADTQYF
v_gene: TRBV18; j_gene: TRBJ1-4; abundance: few; d_gene: NA; CDR3nt: TGTGCCAGCTCACAGGGGAAGGGAACTAATGAAAAACTGTTTTTT; CDR3aa: CASSQGKGTNEKLFF
v_gene: TRBV19; j_gene: TRBJ1-4; abundance: NA; d_gene: NA; CDR3nt: TGTGCCAGTAGTGGCGGGGGAGGAGAAAAACTGTTTTTT; CDR3aa: CASSGGGGEKLFF
v_gene: TRBV5-1; j_gene: TRBJ1-1; abundance: NA; d_gene: NA; CDR3nt: TGCGCCAGCAGCAGGTCAGGGAACACTGAAGCTTTCTTT; CDR3aa: CASSRSGNTEAFF